These 23 T cell receptor beta chains were all obtained from the same sample, sequenced in a study of T cells after yellow fever vaccination. One entry per CDR3 protein, called by TCRdb with MiXCR from the 5' RACE reads. The sample contains just under 600,000 distinct CDR3 sequences, about 14% of which appear only once. The sequences come from PBMCs, collected on the day of the yellow fever booster vaccination. The origin of the receptors is a man aged 30-40 years who received the YFV17D yellow fever vaccine.

This clonotype has a handful of counts. V gene TRBV10-3 combines with J gene TRBJ2-2; tentatively, D is TRBD2 (6 bases). The CDR3 length is 13 residues. With 7 bases removed from V and 5 bases from J, the gap between germline ends came to 11 bases. Germline loops: CDR1 ENHRY, CDR2 SYGVKD. The CDR3 DNA is TGTGCCATCACAAACAGCGGGACCGGGGAGCTGTTTTTT. Its translation: CAITNSGTGELFF.

This clonotype appeared a few times. This chain connects TRBV5-4 to TRBJ2-5; 10 bases map to TRBD2. From germline, CDR1 is SGHNT and CDR2 YYREEE (reference sequence). Trimming at V came to 0 bases and at J to 2 bases, leaving 4 bases not matched to a gene. The CDR3 consists of 16 residues. Here the CDR3 DNA reads TGTGCCAGCAGCTTGGATCCAGCGGGAGGGCAAGAGACCCAGTACTTC. Its translation: CASSLDPAGGQETQYF.

The J gene is TRBJ1-5, the V gene TRBV18, with a possible D match to TRBD1 (5 bases). Trimming removed 1 base from V and 1 base from J, with 8 bases in between. The CDR3 is 15 residues long. Germline-derived CDR1 and CDR2 are KGHSH and LQKENI. CDR3 coding DNA: TGTGCCAGCTCACCACAGGGGATGAGCAATCAGCCCCAGCATTTT. This gives the protein CASSPQGMSNQPQHF.

A few counts support this clonotype. The chain links TRBV27 to TRBJ1-6; no clear D. Germline CDR1 is MNHEY and CDR2 is SMNVEV (reference sequence). This CDR3 has 14 amino acids. Trimming removed 2 bases at V and 9 bases at J, with 11 bases between. The CDR3 DNA reads as TGTGCCAGCAGTTTAGGAGGGTTCAGTTCACCCCTCCACTTT. Translated: CASSLGGFSSPLHF.

This clonotype showed up just a few times. The chain recombines TRBV10-3 with TRBJ2-4; no clear D. Trimming cost V 2 bases and J 0 bases, with 5 bases left between them. Germline CDR1 reads ENHRY; CDR2 reads SYGVKD. The CDR3 covers 14 residues. The CDR3 DNA follows: TGTGCCATCAGTGAGGGGGTAGCCAAAAACATTCAGTACTTC. Protein: CAISEGVAKNIQYF.

This rearrangement joins TRBV7-2 to TRBJ2-1; unclear D gene. The CDR3 runs 14 residues. Per the germline V gene, CDR1 is SGHTA and CDR2 is FQGNSA. Trimming took off 6 bases at V and 6 bases at J, with 15 bases between the two ends. DNA of the CDR3: TGTGCCAGCAGTTCTACGGCCGGGCTCAATGAGCAGTTCTTC. It translates to CASSSTAGLNEQFF.

The chain is built from TRBV6-2 or TRBV6-3 and TRBJ2-7, with D possibly being TRBD1 or TRBD2 (5 bases each). The CDR3 runs to 14 residues. V was trimmed by 5 bases and J by 1 base, leaving 12 bases between them. Germline CDR1 and CDR2: MNHEY and SVGEGT. CDR3: CASSHFGASYEQYF. As DNA, the CDR3 is TGTGCCAGCAGTCACTTCGGGGCTTCCTACGAGCAGTACTTC.

This clonotype was observed a handful of times. The chain couples TRBV24-1 to TRBJ2-1; D is possibly TRBD2 (5 bases). The CDR3 is made up of 14 amino acids. Trimming removed 0 bases from V and 6 bases from J, with 8 bases in between. CDR1 and CDR2 from the germline V gene are KGHDR and SFDVKD. For the CDR3, the DNA is TGTGCCACCAGTGATTTGCAGAGCGGCAATGAGCAGTTCTTC. Protein product: CATSDLQSGNEQFF.

This clonotype was counted a few times. The rearrangement uses TRBV7-6 and TRBJ1-1, with TRBD1 matching over 8 bases. This CDR3 comprises 15 residues. The trim removed 5 bases at V and 5 bases at J, leaving 10 bases unmatched. Germline V CDR1 and CDR2: SGHVS, FNYEAQ. The CDR3 loop reads CASSTGTGPKTEAFF. The CDR3 region has the DNA TGTGCCAGCAGCACAGGGACAGGTCCGAAGACTGAAGCTTTCTTT.

The sample holds a few counts of this clonotype. J is TRBJ2-1 and V is TRBV6-4; 7 bases match TRBD2. CDR1 and CDR2 from the germline V gene are MRHNA and SNTAGT. With 4 bases clipped from V and 9 bases from J, the junction kept 0 bases outside the gene matches. This CDR3 is 11 amino acids long. In DNA, the CDR3 is TGTGCCAGCAGTGGGGGGGGTGAGCAGTTCTTC. Translating gives CASSGGGEQFF.

The chain combines TRBV29-1 with TRBJ2-3; perhaps TRBD2 as D (6 bases). V was pared by 7 bases and J by 5 bases, with 22 bases between. The CDR3 is 15 residues long. Germline CDR1 reads SQVTM; CDR2 reads ANQGSEA. DNA for the CDR3: TGCAGCGGGACTTTAGGGGCGCGGGGCCGAGATACGCAGTATTTT. Protein sequence: CSGTLGARGRDTQYF.

This clonotype was observed a few times. The chain employs TRBV6-2 or TRBV6-3 and TRBJ2-7, with a possible D match to TRBD1 (6 bases). From germline, CDR1 is MNHEY and CDR2 SVGEGT. Trimming removed 2 bases at V and 5 bases at J, with 10 bases between. The CDR3 loop spans 13 amino acids. The CDR3 DNA is TGTGCCAGCAGTTACGTGGGGGCCAACGAGCAGTACTTC. Protein sequence: CASSYVGANEQYF.

This clonotype was seen only a few times. The rearrangement joins TRBV10-3 to TRBJ2-2; the D is unclear. V lost 6 bases and J lost 5, with 7 bases in between. This CDR3 has 12 residues. CDR1 is ENHRY and CDR2 is SYGVKD in the germline V gene. The chain's CDR3 is CAIRIRTGELFF. The CDR3 coding sequence is TGTGCCATCAGGATACGGACCGGGGAGCTGTTTTTT.

The V gene is TRBV29-1, the J gene TRBJ2-7; D possibly uses TRBD1 or TRBD2 (6 bases each). Germline V lookup: CDR1 SQVTM, CDR2 ANQGSEA. V gave up 6 bases and J gave up 6 bases, with 18 bases separating them. CDR3 length equals 13 residues. CDR3 loop: CSVGGGLWSEQYF. For the CDR3, the DNA is TGCAGCGTCGGTGGGGGGCTTTGGTCCGAGCAGTACTTC.

This sequence joins TRBV20-1 and TRBJ2-7; D perhaps matches TRBD2 (6 bases). This CDR3 region has 16 residues. V was shortened by 5 bases and J by 0 bases, with 20 bases between the two germline ends. Germline CDR1 DFQATT, CDR2 SNEGSKA (reference sequence). The CDR3 spells CSAQSRDSSNSYEQYF. CDR3 in DNA: TGCAGTGCTCAGTCCCGGGACTCAAGTAACTCCTACGAGCAGTACTTC.

This clonotype was observed a handful of times. The CDR3 DNA reads as TGTGCCAGCAGCTTGGAATCTAGCGGGAGGGGGACCGGGGAGCTGTTTTTT. Protein product: CASSLESSGRGTGELFF. The rearrangement uses TRBV5-4 and TRBJ2-2, with 12 bases aligning to TRBD2. Looked up from germline, CDR1 is SGHNT and CDR2 is YYREEE (reference sequence). The CDR3 is 17 residues long. The V segment lost 0 bases and the J segment 5 bases; nucleotides outside the gene matches: 5.

This clonotype was seen a handful of times. The chain uses TRBV7-9 and TRBJ2-1, with TRBD2 matching 10 bases. Looked up from germline, CDR1 is SEHNR and CDR2 is FQNEAQ (reference sequence). Trimming cost V 5 bases and J 7 bases; bases outside gene matches: 5. CDR3 length: 14 residues. In DNA, the CDR3 is TGTGCCAGCAGCGATATAGCGGGAGGTAATGAGCAGTTCTTC. Translation gives CASSDIAGGNEQFF.

This clonotype was detected a few times. The chain couples TRBV11-2 to TRBJ2-1; a weak D match, TRBD2 (6 bases). The CDR3 runs to 19 residues. The V and J ends lost 1 base and 0 bases respectively, with 19 bases between them. CDR1 and CDR2 from the germline V gene are SGHAT and FQNNGV. CDR3 sequence: CASSLVSSGRTPSYNEQFF. Written as DNA, the CDR3 is TGTGCCAGCAGCTTAGTATCCAGCGGGCGTACTCCCTCCTACAATGAGCAGTTCTTC.

This clonotype turned up a few times. CDR3 nucleotide sequence: TGTGCCAGCAGCTCCCGGGGGGGTGAGCAGTTCTTC. This gives the protein CASSSRGGEQFF. The V gene is TRBV7-3, the J gene TRBJ2-1; 8 bases are shared with TRBD2. The trim removed 4 bases at V and 9 bases at J, leaving 2 bases unmatched. The germline V gene encodes CDR1 SGHTA and CDR2 FQGTGA. The CDR3 length is 12 residues.

This clonotype was observed a handful of times. The rearrangement joins TRBV14 to TRBJ2-2; D remains unclear. This CDR3 contains 13 residues. The germline CDR1 and CDR2 sequences are SGHDN and FVKESK. Trimming pared 4 bases from V and 7 bases from J, leaving 10 bases between. Here the CDR3 DNA reads TGTGCCAGCAGCCGCCTAGGCCTCGGGGAGCTGTTTTTT. This translates into CASSRLGLGELFF. The variable domain in full, with the rest retrieved from reference TRBV14 and TRBJ2-2, is EAGVTQFPSHSVIEKGQTVTLRCDPISGHDNLYWYRRVMGKEIKFLLHFVKESKQDESGMPNNRFLAERTGGTYSTLKVQPAELEDSGVYFCASSRLGLGELFFGEGSRLTVL.

The chain joins TRBV5-8 to TRBJ2-3; TRBD2 aligns across 12 bases. J was trimmed by 6 bases and V by 4 bases; bases with no gene match: 12. This CDR3 has 17 residues. From germline, CDR1 is SGHTS and CDR2 YDEGEE. CDR3 sequence reads: CASSTALTSGSLDTQYF. Here the CDR3 DNA reads TGTGCCAGCAGCACGGCCCTGACTAGCGGGAGTCTTGATACGCAGTATTTT.

This chain uses TRBV6-9 with TRBJ1-1; D unclear. CDR1 and CDR2 (germline): MNHGY, SVAAGI. V lost 8 bases to trimming and J lost 7 bases, with 14 bases between them. This CDR3 has 12 residues. Here the CDR3 reads CASAPWSREAFF. CDR3 coding DNA: TGTGCCAGCGCCCCTTGGTCCCGTGAAGCTTTCTTT.

The chain carries TRBV7-2 and TRBJ2-7; no firm D call. V lost 5 bases to trimming and J lost 7 bases, with 12 bases between them. The germline V gene encodes CDR1 SGHTA and CDR2 FQGNSA. The CDR3 consists of 12 residues. In DNA form, the CDR3 reads TGTGCCAGCAGCCCCATCCCCGGAGAGCAGTACTTC. Translation: CASSPIPGEQYF.